By sample fraction, the clone carrying this T cell receptor (beta chain) is medium-sized. Looked up from germline, CDR1 is SGDLS and CDR2 is YYNGEE. The CDR3 length is 15 residues. V was clipped by 0 bases and J by 7 bases; unmatched bases: 9. Drawing of blood for sampling happened at baseline, at cycle 4 day 1, and at cycle 7 day 1. This sample is drawn from a study of OX40 agonist ivuxolimab in advanced cancers. Here immunoSEQ multiplex PCR was the method, and the copy in TCRdb shows in-frame clones only, minus some. The table shows approximately 45,000 clones, with 82% occurring only once. The chain links TRBV9 to TRBJ1-2, with 7 bases lining up with TRBD1. The material sequenced was CD4+ or CD8+ T cells sorted from blood, taken in a trial of the OX40 agonist ivuxolimab. This TCR derives from an adult with an advanced solid tumor such as melanoma, head and neck, liver or kidney cancer. The DNA for the CDR3 is TGTGCCAGCAGCGTAGCGGCACAGGGGCCCGCTGGCTACACCTTC. Encoded protein: CASSVAAQGPAGYTF.